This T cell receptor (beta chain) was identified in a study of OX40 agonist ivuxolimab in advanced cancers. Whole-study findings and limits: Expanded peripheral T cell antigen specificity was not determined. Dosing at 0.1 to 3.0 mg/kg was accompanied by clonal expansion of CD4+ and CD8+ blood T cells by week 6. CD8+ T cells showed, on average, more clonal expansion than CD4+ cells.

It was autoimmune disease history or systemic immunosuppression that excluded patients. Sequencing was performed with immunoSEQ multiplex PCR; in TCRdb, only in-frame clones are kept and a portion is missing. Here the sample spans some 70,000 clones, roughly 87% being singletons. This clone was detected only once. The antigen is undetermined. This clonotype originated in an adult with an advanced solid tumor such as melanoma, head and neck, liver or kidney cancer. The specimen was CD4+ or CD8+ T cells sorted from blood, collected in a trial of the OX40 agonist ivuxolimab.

Here the CDR3 DNA reads TGTGCCAGTAGGGTAGGGGGCTTTGGGGAGCTGTTTTTT. Translating it yields CASRVGGFGELFF. The chain joins TRBV19 to TRBJ2-2, with 7 bases fitting TRBD1. The trim removed 6 bases at V and 8 bases at J, leaving 6 bases unmatched. Germline values: CDR1 LNHDA, CDR2 SQIVND (reference sequence). The CDR3 spans 13 residues.